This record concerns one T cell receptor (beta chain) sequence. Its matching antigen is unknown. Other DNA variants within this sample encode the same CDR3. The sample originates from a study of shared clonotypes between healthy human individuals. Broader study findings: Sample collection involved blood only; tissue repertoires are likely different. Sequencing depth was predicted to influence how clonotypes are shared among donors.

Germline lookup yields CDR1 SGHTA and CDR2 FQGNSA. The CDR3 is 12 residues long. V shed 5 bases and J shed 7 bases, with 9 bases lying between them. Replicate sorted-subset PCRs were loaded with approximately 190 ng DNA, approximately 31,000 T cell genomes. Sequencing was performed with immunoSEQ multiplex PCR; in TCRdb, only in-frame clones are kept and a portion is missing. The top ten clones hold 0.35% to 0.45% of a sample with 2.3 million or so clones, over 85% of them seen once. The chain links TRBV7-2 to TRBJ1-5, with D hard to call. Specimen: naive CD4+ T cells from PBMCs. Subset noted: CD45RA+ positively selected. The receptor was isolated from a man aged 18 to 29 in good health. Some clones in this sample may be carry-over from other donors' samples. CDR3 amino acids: CASSLVGQPQHF. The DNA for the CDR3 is TGTGCCAGCAGCCTAGTGGGACAGCCCCAGCATTTT. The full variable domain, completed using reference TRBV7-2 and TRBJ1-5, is GAGVSQSPSNKVTEKGKDVELRCDPISGHTALYWYRQSLGQGLEFLIYFQGNSAPDKSGLPSDRFSAERTGGSVSTLTIQRTQQEDSAVYLCASSLVGQPQHFGDGTRLSIL.